Following are 4 T cell receptor beta chains from one sample sequenced in a study of blood T cell repertoires in COVID-19. The table came from immunoSEQ multiplex PCR; TCRdb's copy has only in-frame clones and leaves some out. The sample holds about 370,000 clones, roughly nine tenths seen once. Sequencing was done on a sample of PBMCs or T cells enriched from blood (not recorded which). The source is a woman aged 25-40 years who had recovered from COVID-19.

The chain employs TRBV11-2 and TRBJ1-3, with unresolved D. V was pared by 3 bases and J by 8 bases, with 8 bases between. The CDR3 runs 12 residues. Germline V gene data show CDR1 as SGHAT and CDR2 as FQNNGV. The CDR3 loop is CASSFEEDTIYF. CDR3 nucleotides: TGTGCCAGCAGCTTTGAAGAGGACACCATATATTTT.

In this sample, this clone turned up once. The chain recombines TRBV27 with TRBJ2-3; D remains ambiguous. The CDR3 has 13 amino acids. Germline V CDR1 and CDR2: MNHEY, SMNVEV (reference sequence). The ends were cut back, 3 bases at V and 6 bases at J, with 10 bases in the middle. The CDR3 sequence is CASSLRPWDTQYF. The DNA of the CDR3 is TGTGCCAGCAGTTTGCGGCCTTGGGATACGCAGTATTTT.

The chain joins TRBV6-2 or TRBV6-3 to TRBJ2-5, with no clear D. Trimming removed 5 bases from V and 1 base from J, with 17 bases in between. CDR3 length: 16 amino acids. From germline, CDR1 is MNHEY and CDR2 SVGEGT. The CDR3 spells CASSLSSSQSQETQYF. DNA of the CDR3: TGTGCCAGCAGTCTCTCTTCCTCACAAAGCCAAGAGACCCAGTACTTC.

This clone is a singleton in its sample. The chain uses TRBV2 and TRBJ1-5, with a possible D match to TRBD1 (5 bases). Germline lookup yields CDR1 SNHLY and CDR2 FYNNEI. This CDR3 spans 12 amino acids. V lost 5 bases and J 7 bases, leaving 9 bases between the germline ends. The CDR3 nucleotides read TGTGCCAGCAGTCAGGGTGAGCAGCCCCAGCATTTT. It yields the protein CASSQGEQPQHF.